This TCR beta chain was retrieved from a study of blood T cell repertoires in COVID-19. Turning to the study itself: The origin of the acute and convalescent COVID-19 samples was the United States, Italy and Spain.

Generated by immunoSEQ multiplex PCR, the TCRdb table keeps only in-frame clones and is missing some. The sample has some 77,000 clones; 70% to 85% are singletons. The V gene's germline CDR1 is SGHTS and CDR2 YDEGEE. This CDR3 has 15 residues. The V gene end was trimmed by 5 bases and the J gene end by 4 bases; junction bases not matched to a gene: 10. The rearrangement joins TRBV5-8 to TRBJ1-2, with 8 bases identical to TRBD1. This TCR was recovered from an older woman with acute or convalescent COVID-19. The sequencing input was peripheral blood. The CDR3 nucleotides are TGTGCCAGCAGTTCGACAGGGGCCCGCCCCTATGGCTACACCTTC. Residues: CASSSTGARPYGYTF.